Below are 2 T cell receptor beta chains sequenced from a single sample in a study of T cell responses to AZD1222 COVID-19 vaccine. Generated by immunoSEQ multiplex PCR, the TCRdb table keeps only in-frame clones and is missing some. Of 150,000 or so clones in the sample, over 85% are singletons; the top ten hold about 2.8%. The source material was peripheral blood, sampled on day 0 of AZD1222 vaccination. These receptor sequences come from an adult in good health.

In its sample, this clone was seen a few times. CDR3 protein: CASSSGTRDGYTF. The CDR3 nucleotides read TGTGCCAGCAGCTCCGGGACAAGAGATGGCTACACCTTC. This chain links TRBV5-4 with TRBJ1-2; possible D gene TRBD1, 6 bases. CDR1 SGHNT and CDR2 YYREEE come from the germline V gene (reference sequence). The CDR3 is 13 residues long. V was pared by 3 bases and J by 6 bases, with 12 bases between.

This clone was recorded only once. V gene TRBV5-6 combines with J gene TRBJ1-1, with 11 positions matching TRBD1. Germline loops: CDR1 SGHDT, CDR2 YYEEEE. CDR3 length equals 16 residues. Trimming cost V 1 base and J 3 bases; bases outside gene matches: 5. In DNA, the CDR3 is TGTGCCAGCAGCTTGAGACGGGACAGGGGGGACACTGAAGCTTTCTTT. This translates into CASSLRRDRGDTEAFF. The whole variable domain, filled in from reference TRBV5-6 and TRBJ1-1, reads DAGVTQSPTHLIKTRGQQVTLRCSPKSGHDTVSWYQQALGQGPQFIFQYYEEEERQRGNFPDRFSGHQFPNYSSELNVNALLLGDSALYLCASSLRRDRGDTEAFFGQGTRLTVV.